The 6 T cell receptor beta chains below were found in one sample sequenced in a study of blood T cell repertoires in COVID-19. Sequenced by immunoSEQ multiplex PCR; TCRdb stores in-frame clones only, minus some. The data hold a few hundred thousand clones, with around 90% observed a single time. The sequencing input was peripheral blood. Every receptor here comes from a woman aged 55-69 years with COVID-19, enrolled during active disease.

In its sample, this clone was seen once. This CDR3 reads CASSIVRATGTGELFF. The CDR3 nucleotides read TGTGCCAGTAGTATAGTTAGAGCCACGGGCACCGGGGAGCTGTTTTTT. V usage is TRBV19 and J usage is TRBJ2-2; D is unresolved. The CDR3 runs to 16 residues. Germline V gives CDR1 LNHDA, CDR2 SQIVND (reference sequence). V lost 1 base to trimming and J lost 4 bases, with 13 bases between them.

In DNA form, the CDR3 reads TGTGCCAGCAGCCAAGCCGGGTCAGATACGCAGTATTTT. Residues: CASSQAGSDTQYF. This sequence joins TRBV3-1 (or the pseudogene TRBV3-2) and TRBJ2-3; D gene ambiguous. Germline lookup yields CDR1 LGHDT and CDR2 YNNKEL (reference sequence). The V gene lost 1 base and the J gene lost 4 bases, with 6 bases spanning the gap. The CDR3 runs to 13 residues.

The rearrangement joins TRBV27 to TRBJ2-3; 7 positions agree with TRBD2. The germline V gene encodes CDR1 MNHEY and CDR2 SMNVEV (reference sequence). V lost 3 bases to trimming and J lost 0 bases; unmatched junction nucleotides: 3. The CDR3 extends over 15 amino acids. The CDR3, as DNA: TGTGCCAGCAGTTTCGGGCGGGGGAGCACAGATACGCAGTATTTT. Protein product: CASSFGRGSTDTQYF.

This sequence joins TRBV3-1 (or the pseudogene TRBV3-2) and TRBJ1-2; 8 bases fit TRBD1. Per germline, CDR1 LGHDT and CDR2 YNNKEL (reference sequence). V was clipped by 2 bases and J by 4 bases; unmatched bases: 6. The CDR3 sequence is 15 residues long. In DNA, the CDR3 is TGTGCCAGCAGCCAACAGGGGGCGTGGGTCTATGGCTACACCTTC. This sequence encodes CASSQQGAWVYGYTF.

The chain joins TRBV5-1 to TRBJ1-4; D remains ambiguous. The CDR3 runs 12 residues. In germline, CDR1 is SGHRS, CDR2 YFSETQ. V lost 3 bases and J 8 bases, leaving 8 bases between the germline ends. CDR3 nucleotides: TGCGCCAGCAGCTCCAGCGGCGAAAAACTGTTTTTT. It yields the protein CASSSSGEKLFF.

The V and J genes are TRBV3-1 (or the pseudogene TRBV3-2) and TRBJ1-6; TRBD1 might be the D (6 bases). Trimming took 3 bases from V and 9 from J, leaving 12 bases between them. CDR3 length: 14 amino acids. In germline, CDR1 is LGHDT, CDR2 YNNKEL (reference sequence). CDR3 nucleotide sequence: TGTGCCAGCAGCCAGGACAGCCAAGGTTCACCCCTCCACTTT. Translation: CASSQDSQGSPLHF.